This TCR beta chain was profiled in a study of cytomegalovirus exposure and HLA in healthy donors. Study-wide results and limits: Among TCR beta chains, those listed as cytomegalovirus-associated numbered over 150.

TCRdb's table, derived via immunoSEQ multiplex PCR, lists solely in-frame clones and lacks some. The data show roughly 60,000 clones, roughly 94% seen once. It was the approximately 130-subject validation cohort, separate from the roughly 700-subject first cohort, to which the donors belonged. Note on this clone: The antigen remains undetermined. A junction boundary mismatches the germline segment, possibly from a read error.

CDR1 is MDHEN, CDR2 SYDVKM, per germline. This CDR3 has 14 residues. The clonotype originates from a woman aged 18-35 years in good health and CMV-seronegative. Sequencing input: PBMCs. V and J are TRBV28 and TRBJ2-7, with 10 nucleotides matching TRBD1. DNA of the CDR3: TGTGCCAGCAGTACGGGCCCTGGACAGGGGGTTGATGGCTTC. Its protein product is CASSTGPGQGVDGF.